This is a list of T cell receptor beta chains from one sample in a study of cytomegalovirus exposure and HLA in healthy donors. The assay was immunoSEQ multiplex PCR, and TCRdb's table has in-frame clones only and misses some. The sample holds approximately 120,000 clones, around three quarters seen once. The material sequenced was PBMCs. The origin of the receptors is a woman aged 45-59 years in good health and CMV-seropositive. Both conserved end residues are part of each CDR3. A D gene is named only where the DNA matches it firmly. Only part of the rows carry a size: once, few, many, or a class if the clone is expanded.

d_call	clone_size	v_call	j_call	cdr3_aa	cdr3_nt
TRBD2	.	TRBV2	TRBJ2-3	CASSGGYTDTQYF	TGTGCCAGCTCCGGGGGGTACACAGATACGCAGTATTTT
.	.	TRBV7-9	TRBJ2-7	CASSFGQIYEQYF	TGTGCCAGCAGCTTTGGACAGATCTACGAGCAGTACTTC
.	.	TRBV25-1	TRBJ1-6	CASSDSGRTRSPLHF	TGTGCCAGCAGTGACTCCGGACGGACTCGCTCACCCCTCCACTTT
TRBD2	.	TRBV10-3	TRBJ2-1	CAISATGTSGPLYNEQFF	TGTGCCATCAGTGCGACCGGGACTAGCGGTCCCCTTTACAATGAGCAGTTCTTC
.	.	TRBV19	TRBJ1-6	CASRREAGSPLHF	TGTGCCAGTAGACGAGAGGCTGGTTCACCCCTCCACTTT
.	.	TRBV6-5	TRBJ1-4	CASRPGATNEKLFF	TGTGCCAGCAGACCGGGGGCAACTAATGAAAAACTGTTTTTT
.	.	TRBV29-1	TRBJ2-7	CSVGQETYEQYF	TGCAGCGTTGGCCAGGAAACCTACGAGCAGTACTTC
.	.	TRBV27	TRBJ2-7	CASSISHLPRGEQYF	TGTGCCAGCAGTATCTCTCATTTACCCCGGGGCGAGCAGTACTTC
TRBD2	few	TRBV5-4	TRBJ2-3	CASSDWAGGPTDTQYF	TGTGCCAGCAGCGACTGGGCGGGGGGGCCTACAGATACGCAGTATTTT
.	.	TRBV6-5	TRBJ2-1	CASSSSHGPNEQFF	TGTGCCAGCAGTTCTTCTCACGGTCCCAATGAGCAGTTCTTC
.	.	TRBV7-9	TRBJ2-5	CASSQALGSGDQYF	TGTGCCAGCAGCCAGGCCCTAGGTTCCGGGGATCAGTACTTC
.	.	TRBV7-3	TRBJ2-2	CASSFLNTGELFF	TGTGCCAGCAGCTTTCTTAACACCGGGGAGCTGTTTTTT
.	once	TRBV15	TRBJ1-3	CATSRVLGNTIYF	TGTGCCACCAGCCGGGTGCTTGGAAACACCATATATTTT
TRBD2	.	TRBV2	TRBJ2-1	CASRDDASGRNEQFF	TGTGCCAGCAGGGACGATGCTAGCGGTCGTAATGAGCAGTTCTTC
TRBD1	.	TRBV12-5	TRBJ2-1	CASGFNRDRGQGEQFF	TGTGCTAGTGGTTTTAACAGGGACAGGGGGCAGGGTGAGCAGTTCTTC
TRBD1	.	TRBV6-5	TRBJ2-7	CASSPGQGAYEQYF	TGTGCCAGCAGTCCGGGACAGGGGGCCTACGAGCAGTACTTC
.	.	TRBV5-5	TRBJ1-1	CASSQLGGEAFF	TGTGCCAGCAGCCAATTAGGGGGGGAGGCTTTCTTT
.	.	TRBV29-1	TRBJ2-5	CSVVPVGETQYF	TGCAGCGTTGTTCCGGTCGGAGAGACCCAGTACTTC
.	few	TRBV6-1	TRBJ2-3	CASSTRGQRDTQYF	TGTGCCAGCAGCACCCGCGGACAGAGGGATACGCAGTATTTT
TRBD1	.	TRBV6-1	TRBJ2-7	CASSEGGQGYEQYF	TGTGCCAGCAGTGAAGGTGGACAGGGCTACGAGCAGTACTTC
.	.	TRBV6-1	TRBJ1-5	CASSDSGDQPQHF	TGTGCCAGCAGTGATTCGGGGGACCAGCCCCAGCATTTT
TRBD1	.	TRBV5-4	TRBJ2-7	CASSLPGTVSSYEQYF	TGTGCCAGCAGCCTACCCGGGACAGTGAGCTCCTACGAGCAGTACTTC
TRBD2	.	TRBV4-2	TRBJ2-4	CASSQNRGLAANIQYF	TGTGCCAGCAGCCAGAACCGTGGACTAGCGGCAAACATTCAGTACTTC
TRBD1	.	TRBV6-5	TRBJ2-7	CASKAGGYEQYF	TGTGCCAGCAAGGCAGGGGGCTACGAGCAGTACTTC
.	.	TRBV25-1	TRBJ1-2	CASSQGPNYGYTF	TGTGCCAGCAGCCAGGGCCCTAACTATGGCTACACCTTC
.	.	TRBV28	TRBJ1-1	CASSLGLFAEAFF	TGTGCCAGCAGTTTGGGACTCTTCGCTGAAGCTTTCTTT
TRBD1	.	TRBV6-1	TRBJ1-6	CASSDDRDQYYNSPLHF	TGTGCCAGCAGTGATGACAGGGACCAGTACTATAATTCACCCCTCCACTTT
TRBD2	.	TRBV7-2	TRBJ2-1	CASSLKRGSYNEQFF	TGTGCCAGCAGCTTAAAGCGGGGGAGCTACAATGAGCAGTTCTTC
TRBD2	.	TRBV10-3	TRBJ2-1	CAISGSGSDRQQFF	TGTGCCATCAGTGGTAGCGGGAGCGACAGGCAGCAGTTCTTC
.	.	TRBV11-3	TRBJ2-7	CASSKGVAYEQYF	TGTGCCAGCAGCAAGGGGGTCGCCTACGAGCAGTACTTC
TRBD2	.	TRBV5-4	TRBJ2-7	CASSPDPGTSGGEQYF	TGTGCCAGCAGCCCGGATCCCGGGACTAGCGGGGGCGAGCAGTACTTC
.	.	TRBV30	TRBJ2-7	CAWRTPGELALYEQYF	TGTGCCTGGAGGACTCCCGGCGAACTAGCCCTTTACGAGCAGTACTTC
.	.	TRBV7-9	TRBJ1-1	CASRPAPGEAFF	TGTGCCAGCAGGCCGGCGCCGGGTGAAGCTTTCTTT
.	.	TRBV9	TRBJ2-7	CASSVGWDTTYEQYF	TGTGCCAGCAGCGTAGGTTGGGACACCACCTACGAGCAGTACTTC
TRBD2	.	TRBV29-1	TRBJ2-4	CSVEGGGADGIQYF	TGCAGCGTGGAAGGCGGGGGGGCAGATGGCATTCAGTACTTC
TRBD2	.	TRBV5-1	TRBJ2-1	CASSSSGGSSYNEQFF	TGCGCCAGCAGCTCCTCGGGGGGTAGCTCCTACAATGAGCAGTTCTTC
TRBD1	.	TRBV5-4	TRBJ2-2	CASSLPGGKRTGELFF	TGTGCCAGCAGCTTGCCAGGGGGCAAAAGGACCGGGGAGCTGTTTTTT
TRBD1	few	TRBV5-1	TRBJ2-2	CASSLVSGGTGELFF	TGCGCCAGCAGCTTAGTGTCAGGGGGCACCGGGGAGCTGTTTTTT
.	.	TRBV6-1	TRBJ1-1	CASSATQNTEAFF	TGTGCCAGCAGTGCAACACAGAACACTGAAGCTTTCTTT
TRBD2	.	TRBV7-9	TRBJ2-3	CASSLVAGGGDTQYF	TGTGCCAGCAGCTTAGTAGCGGGAGGTGGAGATACGCAGTATTTT
TRBD2	.	TRBV19	TRBJ2-7	CASSIGGTSREQYF	TGTGCCAGTAGTATAGGAGGGACTAGTCGCGAGCAGTACTTC
.	.	TRBV29-1	TRBJ2-3	CSVERGRTDTQYF	TGCAGCGTTGAGCGGGGGCGCACAGATACGCAGTATTTT
.	.	TRBV5-6	TRBJ2-7	CASSLQGSYEQYF	TGTGCCAGCAGCTTACAGGGCTCCTACGAGCAGTACTTC
.	.	TRBV6-4	TRBJ1-1	CASSDAGGRVAFF	TGTGCCAGCAGTGACGCGGGAGGGAGGGTGGCTTTCTTT
.	.	TRBV2	TRBJ2-2	CASSEGPGRRVGELFF	TGTGCCAGCAGTGAAGGTCCAGGGAGGAGGGTCGGGGAGCTGTTTTTT
.	few	TRBV7-9	TRBJ2-7	CASSLGGTEQYF	TGTGCCAGCAGCTTAGGAGGGACAGAGCAGTACTTC
TRBD1	.	TRBV2	TRBJ1-6	CASSADRGQDSPLHF	TGTGCCAGCAGTGCCGACAGGGGTCAAGATTCACCCCTCCACTTT
TRBD2	.	TRBV6-6	TRBJ2-7	CASSYPGTSGSEQYF	TGTGCCAGCAGCTACCCCGGGACTAGTGGCTCCGAGCAGTACTTC
.	.	TRBV5-1	TRBJ2-7	CASSRGASGLYEQYF	TGCGCCAGCAGTAGGGGGGCTAGCGGACTTTACGAGCAGTACTTC
.	.	TRBV5-1	TRBJ1-1	CASSLARQNTEAFF	TGCGCCAGCAGCTTGGCGAGGCAGAACACTGAAGCTTTCTTT
.	.	TRBV11-2	TRBJ2-7	CASSLWSAYEQYF	TGTGCCAGCAGCTTATGGAGCGCCTACGAGCAGTACTTC
.	.	TRBV5-1	TRBJ1-2	CASSRGPTGKELHGYTF	TGCGCCAGCAGCCGGGGTCCCACAGGGAAAGAATTGCATGGCTACACCTTC
TRBD2	few	TRBV5-4	TRBJ2-1	CASSLEGLAGVNEQFF	TGTGCCAGCAGCTTGGAGGGGCTAGCGGGAGTAAATGAGCAGTTCTTC
TRBD2	.	TRBV10-3	TRBJ2-3	CAISDLKRGSTDTQYF	TGTGCCATCAGTGACCTTAAGCGGGGGAGCACAGATACGCAGTATTTT
.	.	TRBV5-3	TRBJ1-1	CARSFHRNTEAFF	TGTGCCAGAAGCTTCCACAGAAACACTGAAGCTTTCTTT
.	few	TRBV2	TRBJ2-3	CASSEAGATDTQYF	TGTGCCAGCAGTGAAGCGGGGGCCACAGATACGCAGTATTTT
.	.	TRBV7-6	TRBJ2-7	CASSVEQYF	TGTGCTAGCTCTGTGGAGCAGTACTTC
TRBD2	.	TRBV9	TRBJ2-1	CASSVVAAGVNEQFF	TGTGCCAGCAGCGTAGTAGCAGCGGGAGTGAATGAGCAGTTCTTC
.	few	TRBV7-9	TRBJ1-1	CASSLLRVNTEAFF	TGTGCCAGCAGCTTACTCAGGGTGAACACTGAAGCTTTCTTT